Presented here are 8 T cell receptor beta chains from one specimen sequenced in a study of response to subunit inactivated influenza vaccine. TCRdb recomputed calls from the RT-PCR reads with MiXCR, one row per CDR3 protein. The table lists around 530,000 distinct CDR3 sequences, 16% of them singletons. The sequencing used CD4+ T cells sorted from PBMCs, collected around 25 months after vaccination. The receptors here all came from a man aged 45 to 70 who received an inactivated influenza vaccine.

V and J are TRBV20-1 and TRBJ2-7; 9 nucleotides line up with TRBD2. The junction had 7 bases not matched to a gene; V was cut back by 3 bases and J by 4 bases. The CDR3 has 14 amino acids. Germline lookup yields CDR1 DFQATT and CDR2 SNEGSKA (reference sequence). The CDR3 sequence is CSASLAGATYEQYF. The CDR3 region has the DNA TGCAGTGCTAGTTTAGCGGGAGCTACATACGAGCAGTACTTC.

This clonotype was detected a few times. This chain joins TRBV12-3 or TRBV12-4 and TRBJ1-1; D ambiguous. Between the trimmed V and J ends, which lost 7 bases and 4 bases, there was a span of 16 bases. The CDR3 spans 14 residues. CDR3 DNA sequence: TGTGCCAGCACCCTGTCCGGGAGGTCCACTGAAGCTTTCTTT. Its protein is CASTLSGRSTEAFF.

CDR3 DNA: TGTGCCAGCACCAGGGTCTACGGGAGCGGGGAGACCCAGTACTTC. Its protein product is CASTRVYGSGETQYF. The chain combines TRBV6-1 with TRBJ2-5; possible D gene TRBD2, 6 bases. Trimming cost V 7 bases and J 5 bases, with 20 bases left between them. This CDR3 comprises 15 residues. Germline CDR1 reads MNHNS; CDR2 reads SASEGT.

This chain uses TRBV20-1 with TRBJ2-3; D not certain. The V end lost 3 bases, the J end lost 0 bases, and 7 bases lay between the germline ends. The CDR3 sequence is 13 residues long. CDR1 and CDR2 (germline): DFQATT, SNEGSKA (reference sequence). The CDR3 here is CSASWLSTDTQYF. CDR3 in DNA: TGCAGTGCTAGCTGGCTTAGCACAGATACGCAGTATTTT.

This clonotype was recorded a few times. This chain links TRBV3-1 with TRBJ2-1, with 11 bases matching TRBD2. From germline, CDR1 is LGHDT and CDR2 YNNKEL (reference sequence). With V trimmed by 4 bases and J by 4 bases, 6 bases remained unmatched. The CDR3 extends over 16 amino acids. CDR3 DNA sequence: TGTGCCAGCAGCCCATCTAGCGGGGGGCCATACAATGAGCAGTTCTTC. Amino acids: CASSPSSGGPYNEQFF.

Ten or more counts support this clonotype. The genes are TRBV21-1 and TRBJ2-3; the table assigns TRBD2, which was not confirmed against the DNA. TRBV21-1 is a documented pseudogene. The CDR3 spans 16 residues. The CDR3: CASSKIGTSGTDTQYF. In DNA, the CDR3 is TGTGCCAGCAGCAAAATAGGGACTAGCGGCACAGATACGCAGTATTTT.

This clonotype was counted between two and nine times. The V and J genes are TRBV12-3 or TRBV12-4 and TRBJ2-7; D call uncertain. This CDR3 has 14 residues. Trimming left V 7 bases short and J 4 bases short, with 17 bases between. The CDR3 is CASTAPGGIYEQYF. CDR3 DNA sequence: TGTGCCAGCACCGCGCCAGGTGGAATTTACGAGCAGTACTTC.

In this sample, this clonotype turned up a few times. V gene TRBV23-1 combines with J gene TRBJ2-2, with D maybe TRBD2 (7 bases). TRBV23-1 is an open reading frame whose function is uncertain. Trimming shortened V by 0 bases and J by 3 bases, and 14 bases separated the two germline ends. This CDR3 contains 17 residues. The CDR3: CASSQSSRGAYTGELFF. The CDR3 bases are TGCGCCAGCAGTCAATCTAGCCGGGGGGCTTACACCGGGGAGCTGTTTTTT.